These T cell receptor beta chains were read from a single sample in a study of cytotoxic CD8 clonotypes in ibrutinib-treated CLL. TCRdb's table, derived via immunoSEQ multiplex PCR, lists solely in-frame clones and lacks some. The table has some 200,000 clones, just under 80% seen once. The sequencing here drew on PBMCs, taken after 12 months of ibrutinib treatment. The receptors here all came from a human donor with chronic lymphocytic leukemia. Both conserved end residues are part of each CDR3. A D gene is named only where the DNA matches it firmly. Not all rows give a size; the values are once, few, many and, for expanded clones, a class.

TRBJ2-4,TRBD2,NA,TRBV15,TGTGCCACCAGCAGAGATTCTTGGGACGGGGGGTCGAAAAACATTCAGTACTTC,CATSRDSWDGGSKNIQYF
TRBJ2-2,TRBD1,NA,TRBV7-3,TGTGCCAGCAGCCAGACAGGGGCGGGAAGCACCGGGGAGCTGTTTTTT,CASSQTGAGSTGELFF
TRBJ1-2,TRBD1,few,TRBV6-5,TGTGCCAGCAGCACCGACAGGGTGCGGGGCTACACCTTC,CASSTDRVRGYTF
TRBJ2-2,NA,NA,TRBV6-6,TGTGCCAGCGGGCCGGGTCAGGGGTTAACCGGGGAGCTGTTTTTT,CASGPGQGLTGELFF
TRBJ1-4,NA,NA,TRBV28,TGTGCCGGGCGGGGGGCTAATGAAAAACTGTTTTTT,CAGRGANEKLFF
TRBJ2-1,TRBD2,NA,TRBV5-4,TGTGCCAGCAGCTTGGCGGCGGGGGGGCTGGACAATGAGCAGTTCTTC,CASSLAAGGLDNEQFF
TRBJ2-1,NA,NA,TRBV27,TGTGCCAGCAGTCCCGAGACGGGGAGCTCCTACAATGAGCAGTTCTTC,CASSPETGSSYNEQFF
TRBJ1-4,NA,NA,TRBV7-9,TGTGCCAGCAGCTTCATAGAAGAAAAACTGTTTTTT,CASSFIEEKLFF
TRBJ2-5,NA,NA,TRBV11-3,TGTGCCAGCAGCCAGGGACCCCAAGAGACCCAGTACTTC,CASSQGPQETQYF
TRBJ2-1,NA,NA,TRBV11-2,TGTGCCAGCAGCTTAGTTTGGCTACGCTCCTACAATGAGCAGTTCTTC,CASSLVWLRSYNEQFF
TRBJ1-5,NA,NA,TRBV6-5,TGTGCCAGCAGGCCCAGGGTCAATAGCAATCAGCCCCAGCATTTT,CASRPRVNSNQPQHF
TRBJ1-5,NA,NA,TRBV6-4,TGTGCCAGCAGTGACTCGCCGGGAGGACAGCCCCAGCATTTT,CASSDSPGGQPQHF
TRBJ1-1,NA,NA,TRBV27,TGTGCCAGCAGTTTAGATGGGTGGGCTGAAGCTTTCTTT,CASSLDGWAEAFF
TRBJ1-5,NA,few,TRBV27,TGTGCCAGCAGTCCTCGGTTAGATAGTAGCAATCAGCCCCAGCATTTT,CASSPRLDSSNQPQHF
TRBJ2-1,NA,NA,TRBV28,TGTGCCAGCAGTTTCCTTACTCCCAATGAGCAGTTCTTC,CASSFLTPNEQFF
TRBJ1-2,TRBD1,NA,TRBV23-1,TGCGCCAGCAGTCAATTAGGACAGGGGTATGGCTACACCTTC,CASSQLGQGYGYTF
TRBJ2-5,TRBD2,NA,TRBV5-4,TGTGCCAGCAGCTTGGAGGCGGGGGGCGGCCAAGAGACCCAGTACTTC,CASSLEAGGGQETQYF
TRBJ2-7,NA,NA,TRBV7-9,TGTGCCAGCAGCCGGCCCAGCGGTTACGAGCAGTACTTC,CASSRPSGYEQYF
TRBJ1-2,TRBD1,NA,TRBV7-9,TGTGCCAGCACCGGACAGGGGGCGACCCAGGTAAACTATGGCTACACCTTC,CASTGQGATQVNYGYTF
TRBJ2-2,NA,NA,TRBV7-6,TGTGCCAGCAGCTTATTAGGGGTAACGGACACCGGGGAGCTGTTTTTT,CASSLLGVTDTGELFF
TRBJ1-1,NA,NA,TRBV18,TGTGCCAGCTCACCTATACAAGGATCTTTGGCTGAAGCTTTCTTT,CASSPIQGSLAEAFF
TRBJ1-1,NA,NA,TRBV11-2,TGTGCCAGCAGCCTCTCCGGCACTGAAGCTTTCTTT,CASSLSGTEAFF
TRBJ1-1,NA,once,TRBV7-8,TGTGCCAGCAGCTTAGGGCAGGGTCGTACTGAAGCTTTCTTT,CASSLGQGRTEAFF
TRBJ2-6,NA,NA,TRBV12-5,TGTGCTAGTGGTTTGGGGGAGTCTGGGGCCAACGTCCTGACTTTC,CASGLGESGANVLTF
TRBJ2-7,TRBD2,NA,TRBV18,TGTGCCAGCTCACGAACTAGCGATTCCTACGAGCAGTACTTC,CASSRTSDSYEQYF
TRBJ1-5,NA,NA,TRBV18,TGTGCCAGCTCACCGGAGGGACTATCAGGGGGCAATCAGCCCCAGCATTTT,CASSPEGLSGGNQPQHF
TRBJ1-5,NA,NA,TRBV28,TGTGCCAGCAGTTTGTGGGTACAGCCCCAGCATTTT,CASSLWVQPQHF
TRBJ2-5,TRBD1,NA,TRBV6-5,TGTGCCAGCAGGCGGACAGGGGATTTATGGGAGACCCAGTACTTC,CASRRTGDLWETQYF
TRBJ1-6,NA,NA,TRBV2,TGTGCCAGCAGACGGGGCACTAATTCACCCCTCCACTTT,CASRRGTNSPLHF
TRBJ2-1,TRBD2,NA,TRBV27,TGTGCCAGCAGTTCGATGGCTACTAGCGGGGGGGCCAATGAGCAGTTCTTC,CASSSMATSGGANEQFF
TRBJ1-1,NA,NA,TRBV29-1,TGCAGCGTGCAAATCACGGGACCGAACACTGAAGCTTTCTTT,CSVQITGPNTEAFF
TRBJ2-7,NA,few,TRBV7-9,TGTGCCAGCAGCTTAGGGTTCCTCTACGAGCAGTACTTC,CASSLGFLYEQYF
TRBJ2-5,NA,NA,TRBV19,TGTGCCAGTAGTATGGGTCTGGCGGGGGCCCAAGAGACCCAGTACTTC,CASSMGLAGAQETQYF
TRBJ1-1,NA,few,TRBV5-1,TGCGCCAGCAGCTTGGCTCAACAGGGTAGGAACACTGAAGCTTTCTTT,CASSLAQQGRNTEAFF
TRBJ2-7,NA,NA,TRBV5-5,TGTGCCAGCAGCGAGAAGGGCGGGCCGCTCTCCTACGAGCAGTACTTC,CASSEKGGPLSYEQYF
TRBJ1-3,NA,NA,TRBV28,TGTGCCAGCAGTTTCCCTCAGGGAAACACCATATATTTT,CASSFPQGNTIYF
TRBJ2-1,NA,few,TRBV11-2,TGTGCCAGCAGCTTAGCTAGACTAGGGAACAATGAGCAGTTCTTC,CASSLARLGNNEQFF
TRBJ2-5,NA,NA,TRBV5-1,TGCGCCAGCAGCTTGGGGTCGGGCGCGGAGACCCAGTACTTC,CASSLGSGAETQYF
TRBJ2-2,NA,NA,TRBV6-5,TGTGCCAGCAGCCCCCCAGGGGACGACACCGGGGAGCTGTTTTTT,CASSPPGDDTGELFF
TRBJ1-1,NA,NA,TRBV7-8,TGTGCCAGCAGCTTATATAGAACGGGCACTGAAGCTTTCTTT,CASSLYRTGTEAFF
TRBJ2-1,NA,NA,TRBV5-1,TGCGCCAGCAGCCCCTCGGCAGTGGGTTTCAATGAGCAGTTCTTC,CASSPSAVGFNEQFF
TRBJ1-4,TRBD1,once,TRBV4-1,TGCGCCAGCAGCCAGGCCCAGGGACAGGGGACTGAAAAACTGTTTTTT,CASSQAQGQGTEKLFF
TRBJ1-4,NA,NA,TRBV7-9,TGTGCCAGCAGCTCCGGGGGCGATGTGGATGAAAAACTGTTTTTT,CASSSGGDVDEKLFF
TRBJ1-3,TRBD1,NA,TRBV7-8,TGTGCCAGCAGCTTAGTGGCAGGGGGCCTTGGAAACACCATATATTTT,CASSLVAGGLGNTIYF
TRBJ2-2,TRBD2,NA,TRBV2,TGTGCCAGCAGCGCCGGACTAGCGGGAGCCGGGGAGCTGTTTTTT,CASSAGLAGAGELFF
TRBJ1-1,NA,once,TRBV7-9,TGTGCCAGCAGCTTAGATGCGAACACTGAAGCTTTCTTT,CASSLDANTEAFF
TRBJ1-6,NA,NA,TRBV29-1,TGCAGCGTTGGAAACCGAGATAATTCACCCCTCCACTTT,CSVGNRDNSPLHF
TRBJ2-2,NA,NA,TRBV4-1,TGCGCCAGCAGCCCCGGGACGACCGGGGAGCTGTTTTTT,CASSPGTTGELFF
TRBJ1-2,TRBD1,NA,TRBV9,TGTGCCAGCAGCCCCATCCTAGGACAGGACCAGTATGGCTACACCTTC,CASSPILGQDQYGYTF
TRBJ2-7,NA,NA,TRBV11-2,TGTGCCAGCAGCCCGGGACTGGAGATCTACGAGCAGTACTTC,CASSPGLEIYEQYF
TRBJ1-5,NA,NA,TRBV2,TGTGCCAGCACCACACTTTCATACGAACAGCCCCAGCATTTT,CASTTLSYEQPQHF
TRBJ1-3,NA,NA,TRBV2,TGTGCCAGCAGGGGCAGGTACCTCTCTGGAAACACCATATATTTT,CASRGRYLSGNTIYF
TRBJ2-1,NA,NA,TRBV18,TGTGCCAGCTCACCACTTGTACCTAGCTCCTACAATGAGCAGTTCTTC,CASSPLVPSSYNEQFF
TRBJ1-2,NA,NA,TRBV20-1,TGCAGTGCTAGCGCTTTCTATGGCTACACCTTC,CSASAFYGYTF